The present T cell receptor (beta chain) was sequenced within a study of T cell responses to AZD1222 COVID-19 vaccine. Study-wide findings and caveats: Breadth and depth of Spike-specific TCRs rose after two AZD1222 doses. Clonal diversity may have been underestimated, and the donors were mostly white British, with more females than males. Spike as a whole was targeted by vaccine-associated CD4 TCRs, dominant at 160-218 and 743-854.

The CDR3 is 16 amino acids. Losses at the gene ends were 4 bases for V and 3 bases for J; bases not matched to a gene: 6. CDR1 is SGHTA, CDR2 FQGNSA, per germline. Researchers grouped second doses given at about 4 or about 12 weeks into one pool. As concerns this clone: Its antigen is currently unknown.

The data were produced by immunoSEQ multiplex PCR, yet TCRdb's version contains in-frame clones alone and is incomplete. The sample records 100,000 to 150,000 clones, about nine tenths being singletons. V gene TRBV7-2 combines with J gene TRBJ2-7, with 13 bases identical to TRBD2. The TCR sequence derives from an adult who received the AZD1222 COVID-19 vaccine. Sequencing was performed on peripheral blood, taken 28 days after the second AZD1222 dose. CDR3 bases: TGTGCCAGCAGCTCACCGACTAGCGGGAGGCTCTACGAGCAGTACTTC. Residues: CASSSPTSGRLYEQYF.